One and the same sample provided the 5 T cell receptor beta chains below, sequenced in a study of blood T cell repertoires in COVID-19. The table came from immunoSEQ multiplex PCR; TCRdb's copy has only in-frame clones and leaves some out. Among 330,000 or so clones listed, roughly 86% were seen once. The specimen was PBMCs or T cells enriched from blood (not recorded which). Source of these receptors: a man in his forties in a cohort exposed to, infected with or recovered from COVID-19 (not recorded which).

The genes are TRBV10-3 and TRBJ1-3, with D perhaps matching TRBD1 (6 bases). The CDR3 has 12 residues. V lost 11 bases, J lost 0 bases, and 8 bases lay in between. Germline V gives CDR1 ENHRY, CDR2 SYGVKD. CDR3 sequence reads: CASQGSGNTIYF. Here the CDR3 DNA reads TGTGCCTCACAGGGCTCTGGAAACACCATATATTTT.

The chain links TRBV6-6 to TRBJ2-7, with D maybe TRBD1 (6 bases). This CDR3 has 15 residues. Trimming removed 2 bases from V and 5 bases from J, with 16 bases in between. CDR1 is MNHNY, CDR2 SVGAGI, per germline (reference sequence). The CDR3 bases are TGTGCCAGCAGTTACATGACACAGGGAAGCAACGAGCAGTACTTC. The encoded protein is CASSYMTQGSNEQYF.

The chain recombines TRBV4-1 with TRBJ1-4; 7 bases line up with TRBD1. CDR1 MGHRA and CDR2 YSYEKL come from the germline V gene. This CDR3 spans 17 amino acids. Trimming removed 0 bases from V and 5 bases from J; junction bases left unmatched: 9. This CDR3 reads CASSQDLRQGVNEKLFF. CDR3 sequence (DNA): TGCGCCAGCAGCCAAGATCTGCGACAGGGTGTAAATGAAAAACTGTTTTTT.

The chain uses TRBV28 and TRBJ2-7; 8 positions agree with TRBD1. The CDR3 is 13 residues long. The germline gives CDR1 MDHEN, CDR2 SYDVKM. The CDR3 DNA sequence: TGTGCTAGTCTTACAGGGGGCTCCTACGAGCAGTACTTC. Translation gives CASLTGGSYEQYF.

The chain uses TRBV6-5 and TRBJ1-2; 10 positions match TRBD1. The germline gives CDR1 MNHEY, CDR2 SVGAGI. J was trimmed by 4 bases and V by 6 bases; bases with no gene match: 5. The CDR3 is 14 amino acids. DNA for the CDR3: TGTGCCAGCAGGATGGGACAGGGGATCTATGGCTACACCTTC. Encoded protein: CASRMGQGIYGYTF.